Included here is one TCR beta chain sequence, with context. The germline V gene has CDR1 SEHNR and CDR2 FQNEAQ (reference sequence). Deletions cut 5 bases from V and 4 bases from J, with 18 bases between. The CDR3 covers 16 residues. This sample is drawn from a study of T cell changes during pregnancy in multiple sclerosis. Data came from immunoSEQ multiplex PCR; TCRdb stores just in-frame clones and leaves some out. Of around 72,000 clones listed, about 93% are singletons. This receptor was taken from a female donor with multiple sclerosis, enrolled in a pregnancy study. Sequenced here: CD4+ T cells from peripheral blood mononuclear cells, sampled before pregnancy. V usage is TRBV7-9 and J usage is TRBJ2-4; D may be TRBD1 (6 bases). Here the CDR3 reads CASSQGQPSLKNIQYF. As DNA, the CDR3 is TGTGCCAGCAGCCAAGGACAGCCGAGCCTAAAAAACATTCAGTACTTC.